Shown below are 2 T cell receptor beta chains from a single sample sequenced in a study of post-analysis software for immune sequencing data. General study findings and limits: When patients were compared with controls, 4 or 5 TRBV segments were more frequent, TRBV5-6, TRBV5-1 and TRBV20-1 among them.

These receptors' antigens are unknown. Unique-molecular-identifier-tagged TCR beta cDNA libraries were used. TCRdb independently ran MiXCR on the PCR reads; one entry per CDR3 protein. The sample records 400,000 to 500,000 distinct CDR3 sequences, more than 30% being singletons. The sample consisted of blood. The receptor source for this set is a girl aged 2 to 10 with multiple sclerosis.

V and J are TRBV2 and TRBJ2-1, with 10 bases lining up with TRBD2. The CDR3 is 15 residues long. Germline V lookup: CDR1 SNHLY, CDR2 FYNNEI. J was trimmed by 0 bases and V by 6 bases; bases with no gene match: 2. For the CDR3, the DNA is TGTGCCAGCAGAGCTAGCGGGAGCTCCTACAATGAGCAGTTCTTC. Its translation: CASRASGSSYNEQFF.

The CDR3 DNA reads as TGCAGTGCCCTAACAGGAATTTCCTACGAGCAGTACTTC. This gives the protein CSALTGISYEQYF. V is TRBV20-1 and J is TRBJ2-7; possible D gene TRBD1, 5 bases. CDR1 is DFQATT, CDR2 SNEGSKA, per germline (reference sequence). The CDR3 spans 13 residues. With 6 bases removed from V and 1 base from J, the gap between germline ends came to 13 bases.